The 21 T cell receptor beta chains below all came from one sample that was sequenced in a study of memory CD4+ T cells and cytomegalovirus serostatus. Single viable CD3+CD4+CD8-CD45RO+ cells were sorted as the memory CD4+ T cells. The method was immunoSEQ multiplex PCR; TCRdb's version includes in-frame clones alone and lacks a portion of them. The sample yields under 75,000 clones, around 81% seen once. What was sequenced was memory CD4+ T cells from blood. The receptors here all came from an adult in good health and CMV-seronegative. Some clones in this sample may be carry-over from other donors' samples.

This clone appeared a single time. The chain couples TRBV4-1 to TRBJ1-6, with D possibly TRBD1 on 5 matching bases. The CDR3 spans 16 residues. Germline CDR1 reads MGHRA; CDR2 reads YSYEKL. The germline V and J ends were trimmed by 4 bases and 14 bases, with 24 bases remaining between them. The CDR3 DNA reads TGCGCCAGCAGCCTATATTATGAGACGGGGGGTATGGCCCTCCACTTT. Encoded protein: CASSLYYETGGMALHF.

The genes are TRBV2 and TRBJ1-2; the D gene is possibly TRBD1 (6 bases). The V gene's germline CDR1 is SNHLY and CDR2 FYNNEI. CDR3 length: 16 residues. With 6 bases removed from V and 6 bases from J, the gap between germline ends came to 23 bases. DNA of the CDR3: TGTGCCAGCAGGGTTCTGGGAGCGGGGGCCCGAGATGGCTACACCTTC. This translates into CASRVLGAGARDGYTF. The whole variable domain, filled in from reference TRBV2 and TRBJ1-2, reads EPEVTQTPSHQVTQMGQEVILRCVPISNHLYFYWYRQILGQKVEFLVSFYNNEISEKSEIFDDQFSVERPDGSNFTLKIRSTKLEDSAMYFCASRVLGAGARDGYTFGSGTRLTVV.

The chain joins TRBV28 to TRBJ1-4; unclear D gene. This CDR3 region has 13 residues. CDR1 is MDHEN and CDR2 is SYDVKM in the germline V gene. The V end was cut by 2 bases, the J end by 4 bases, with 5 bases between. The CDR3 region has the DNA TGTGCCAGCAGTTTAAGAGTTAATGAAAAACTGTTTTTT. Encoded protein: CASSLRVNEKLFF. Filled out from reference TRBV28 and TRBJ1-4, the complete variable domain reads DVKVTQSSRYLVKRTGEKVFLECVQDMDHENMFWYRQDPGLGLRLIYFSYDVKMKEKGDIPEGYSVSREKKERFSLILESASTNQTSMYLCASSLRVNEKLFFGSGTQLSVL.

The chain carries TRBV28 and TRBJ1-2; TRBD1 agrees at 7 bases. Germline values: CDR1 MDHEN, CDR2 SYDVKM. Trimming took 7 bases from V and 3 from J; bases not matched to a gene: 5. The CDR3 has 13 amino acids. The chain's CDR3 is CASTLGTDYGYTF. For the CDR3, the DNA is TGTGCCAGCACCCTCGGGACAGACTATGGCTACACCTTC.

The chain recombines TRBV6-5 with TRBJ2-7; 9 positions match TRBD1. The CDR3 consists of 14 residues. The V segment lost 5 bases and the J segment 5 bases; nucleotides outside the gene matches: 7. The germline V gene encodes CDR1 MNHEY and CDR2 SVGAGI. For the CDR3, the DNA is TGTGCCAGCAGTCCGGGACAGGGTTTCGACGAGCAGTACTTC. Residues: CASSPGQGFDEQYF.

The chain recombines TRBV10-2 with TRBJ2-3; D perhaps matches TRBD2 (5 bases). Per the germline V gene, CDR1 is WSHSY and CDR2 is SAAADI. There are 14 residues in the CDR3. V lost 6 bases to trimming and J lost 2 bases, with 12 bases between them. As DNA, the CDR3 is TGCGCCAGCAGCCGGGGAACCCTCACAGATACGCAGTATTTT. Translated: CASSRGTLTDTQYF.

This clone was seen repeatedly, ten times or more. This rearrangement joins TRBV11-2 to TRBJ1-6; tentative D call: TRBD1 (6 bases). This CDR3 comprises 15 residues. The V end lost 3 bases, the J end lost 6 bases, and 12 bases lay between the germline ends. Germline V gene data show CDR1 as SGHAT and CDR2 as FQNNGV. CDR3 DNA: TGTGCCAGCAGCTTCCAACAGGGTTCTAATTCACCCCTCCACTTT. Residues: CASSFQQGSNSPLHF.

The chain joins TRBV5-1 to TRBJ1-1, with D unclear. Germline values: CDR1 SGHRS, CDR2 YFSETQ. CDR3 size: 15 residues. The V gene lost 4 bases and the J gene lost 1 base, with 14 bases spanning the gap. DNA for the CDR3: TGCGCCAGCAGCCGGACGCCGGACGGGAACACTGAAGCTTTCTTT. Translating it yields CASSRTPDGNTEAFF.

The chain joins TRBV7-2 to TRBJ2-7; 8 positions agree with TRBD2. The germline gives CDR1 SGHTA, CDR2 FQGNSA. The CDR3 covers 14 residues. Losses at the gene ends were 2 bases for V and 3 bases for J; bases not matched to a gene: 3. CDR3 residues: CASSLYLAGYEQYF. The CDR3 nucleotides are TGTGCCAGCAGCTTATACCTAGCGGGCTACGAGCAGTACTTC.

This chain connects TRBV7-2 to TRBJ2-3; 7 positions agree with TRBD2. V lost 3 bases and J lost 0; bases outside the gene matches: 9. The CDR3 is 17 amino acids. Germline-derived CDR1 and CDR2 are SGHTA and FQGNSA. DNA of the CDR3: TGTGCCAGCAGCTTGGAGCGCGGGGGAGGAAGCACAGATACGCAGTATTTT. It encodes CASSLERGGGSTDTQYF.

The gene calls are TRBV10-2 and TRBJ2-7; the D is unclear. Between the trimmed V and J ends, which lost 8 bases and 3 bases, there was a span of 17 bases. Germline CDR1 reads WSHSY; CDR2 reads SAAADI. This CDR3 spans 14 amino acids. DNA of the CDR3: TGCGCCAGCTCCTCGGCCGGATCAGACTACGAGCAGTACTTC. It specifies CASSSAGSDYEQYF.

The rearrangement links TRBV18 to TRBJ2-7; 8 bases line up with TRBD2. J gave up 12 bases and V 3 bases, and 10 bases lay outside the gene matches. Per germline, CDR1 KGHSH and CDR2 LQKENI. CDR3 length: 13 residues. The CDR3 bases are TGTGCCAGCTCACCCTCCGGGACTAGTCTCGCGTACTTC. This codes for CASSPSGTSLAYF.

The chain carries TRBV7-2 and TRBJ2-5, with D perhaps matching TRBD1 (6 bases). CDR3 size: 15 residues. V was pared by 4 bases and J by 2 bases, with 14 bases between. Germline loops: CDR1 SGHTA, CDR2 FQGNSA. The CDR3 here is CASSSGVKRQETQYF. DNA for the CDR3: TGTGCCAGCAGCTCAGGGGTTAAGAGGCAAGAGACCCAGTACTTC. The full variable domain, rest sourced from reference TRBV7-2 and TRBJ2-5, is GAGVSQSPSNKVTEKGKDVELRCDPISGHTALYWYRQSLGQGLEFLIYFQGNSAPDKSGLPSDRFSAERTGGSVSTLTIQRTQQEDSAVYLCASSSGVKRQETQYFGPGTRLLVL.

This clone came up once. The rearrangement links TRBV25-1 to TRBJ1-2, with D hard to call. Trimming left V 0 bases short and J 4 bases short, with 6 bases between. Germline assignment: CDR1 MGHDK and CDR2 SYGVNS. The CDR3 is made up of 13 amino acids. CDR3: CASSEYGVYGYTF. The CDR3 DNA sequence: TGTGCCAGCAGTGAATATGGTGTCTATGGCTACACCTTC.

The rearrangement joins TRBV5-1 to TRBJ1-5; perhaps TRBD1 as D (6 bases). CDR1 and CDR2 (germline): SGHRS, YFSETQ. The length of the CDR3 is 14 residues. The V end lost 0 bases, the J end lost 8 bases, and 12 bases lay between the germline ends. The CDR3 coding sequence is TGCGCCAGCAGCTTGGAATCTGGGGGCGAGCCCCAGCATTTT. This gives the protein CASSLESGGEPQHF. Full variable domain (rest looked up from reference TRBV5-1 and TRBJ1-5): KAGVTQTPRYLIKTRGQQVTLSCSPISGHRSVSWYQQTPGQGLQFLFEYFSETQRNKGNFPGRFSGRQFSNSRSEMNVSTLELGDSALYLCASSLESGGEPQHFGDGTRLSIL.

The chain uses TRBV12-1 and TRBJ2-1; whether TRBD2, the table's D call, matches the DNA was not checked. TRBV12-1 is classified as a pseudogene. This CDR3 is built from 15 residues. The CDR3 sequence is CASSPGERGRYEQFF. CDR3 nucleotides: TGTGCCAGCAGCCCCGGGGAGCGGGGTAGGTATGAGCAGTTCTTC.

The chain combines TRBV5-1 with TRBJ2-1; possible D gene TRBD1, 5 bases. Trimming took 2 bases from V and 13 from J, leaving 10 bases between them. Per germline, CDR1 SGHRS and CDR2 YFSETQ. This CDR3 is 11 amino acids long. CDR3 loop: CASSFGHVQFF. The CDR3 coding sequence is TGCGCCAGCAGCTTCGGACACGTACAGTTCTTC.

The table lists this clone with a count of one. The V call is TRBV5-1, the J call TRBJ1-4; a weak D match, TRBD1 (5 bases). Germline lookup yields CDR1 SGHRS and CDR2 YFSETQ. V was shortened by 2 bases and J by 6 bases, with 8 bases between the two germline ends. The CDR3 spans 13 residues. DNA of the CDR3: TGCGCCAGCAGCTTTGTAGGGGATGAAAAACTGTTTTTT. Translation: CASSFVGDEKLFF.

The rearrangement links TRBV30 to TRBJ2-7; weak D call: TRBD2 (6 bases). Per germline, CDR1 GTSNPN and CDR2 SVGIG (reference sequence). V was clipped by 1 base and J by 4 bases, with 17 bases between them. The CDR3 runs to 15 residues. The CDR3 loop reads CAWSGFSRAGYEQYF. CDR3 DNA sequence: TGTGCCTGGAGTGGTTTTAGTCGTGCGGGGTACGAGCAGTACTTC. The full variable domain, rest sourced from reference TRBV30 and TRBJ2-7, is SQTIHQWPATLVQPVGSPLSLECTVEGTSNPNLYWYRQAAGRGLQLLFYSVGIGQISSEVPQNLSASRPQDRQFILSSKKLLLSDSGFYLCAWSGFSRAGYEQYFGPGTRLTVT.

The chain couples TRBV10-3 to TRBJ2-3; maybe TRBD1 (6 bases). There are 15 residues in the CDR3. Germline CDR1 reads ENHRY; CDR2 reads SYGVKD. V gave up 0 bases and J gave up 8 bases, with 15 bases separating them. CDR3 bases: TGTGCCATCAGTGAGTCGATCTTGGGGGCCCGTACGCAGTATTTT. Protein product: CAISESILGARTQYF.

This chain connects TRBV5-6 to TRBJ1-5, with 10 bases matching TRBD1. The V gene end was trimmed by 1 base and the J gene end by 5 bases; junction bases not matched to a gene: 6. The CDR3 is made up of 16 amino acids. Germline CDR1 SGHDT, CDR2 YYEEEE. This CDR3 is CASSLLGDRGDQPQHF. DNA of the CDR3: TGTGCCAGCAGCTTGTTGGGGGACAGGGGTGATCAGCCCCAGCATTTT.